This is a list of T cell receptor beta chains from one sample in a study of T cells after somatic rescue of genetic block. Sequenced by immunoSEQ multiplex PCR; TCRdb stores in-frame clones only, minus some. The table lists around 70,000 clones, 92% of them singletons, with roughly 2.8% in the top ten. Sequenced input: peripheral blood mononuclear cells (PBMCs). These receptors all come from a man aged 35-49 years. Each CDR3 is given with its conserved first and last residue. Fields, in order: clone size, V gene, J gene, D gene, CDR3 DNA, CDR3 protein. A D gene is named only where the DNA matches it firmly. Clone size is given for some rows only: seen once, a few or many times, or a class if the clone is expanded.

>few|TRBV2|TRBJ2-3|TRBD2
TGTGCCAGCAGTGAAGAGCTAGCGGGGATCACAGATACGCAGTATTTT
CASSEELAGITDTQYF
>few|TRBV19|TRBJ1-5|-
TGTGCCAGTAGTCCGAGGGGGGGGAATCAGCCCCAGCATTTT
CASSPRGGNQPQHF
>-|TRBV10-2|TRBJ2-7|TRBD2
TGCGCCAGCAACGGACTAGAGAGACGCGAGCAGTACTTC
CASNGLERREQYF
>-|TRBV21-1|TRBJ2-3|-
TGTGCCAGCAGCACCAAACTAGCGGGAGGGCCCCCAGATACGCAGTATTTT
CASSTKLAGGPPDTQYF
>-|TRBV9|TRBJ2-1|TRBD2
TGTGCCAGCAGCTTCGACGGCCTAGCGGGAGGCCAGCAGTTCTTC
CASSFDGLAGGQQFF
>-|TRBV6-1|TRBJ2-7|TRBD2
TGTGCCAGCAGTGAGGCGGGACTAGCGGGACCATCCTACGAGCAGTACTTC
CASSEAGLAGPSYEQYF
>-|TRBV19|TRBJ1-1|TRBD1
TGTGCCAGTAGTTCAGGGACAGGCGTTAACACTGAAGCTTTCTTT
CASSSGTGVNTEAFF
>once|TRBV2|TRBJ2-7|TRBD1
TGTGCCAGCAGTGTAGAGGGACAGGCAGCCTACGAGCAGTACTTC
CASSVEGQAAYEQYF
>-|TRBV11-2|TRBJ2-3|TRBD2
TGTGCCAGCAGCCCCAGGCGGGGGGGCACAGATACGCAGTATTTT
CASSPRRGGTDTQYF
>-|TRBV9|TRBJ2-1|TRBD2
TGTGCCAGCAGCGTAGGGACTAGCGGCTACAATGAGCAGTTCTTC
CASSVGTSGYNEQFF